This passage covers 17 T cell receptor beta chains from one sample sequenced in a study of blood T cell repertoires in COVID-19. Assay used: immunoSEQ multiplex PCR; TCRdb lists only in-frame clones, some missing. The sample yields fewer than 90,000 clones, 85% to 90% seen once. The sequencing sample was made of peripheral blood. The origin of the receptors is a man older than 75 in a cohort sampled during active COVID-19.

This chain joins TRBV28 and TRBJ2-3, with 7 nucleotides matching TRBD1. The ends lost 10 bases at V and 0 bases at J; junction bases unmatched: 7. Germline assignment: CDR1 MDHEN and CDR2 SYDVKM. The CDR3 is 14 amino acids. CDR3 nucleotide sequence: TGTGCCACCCGGACAGGAGATAGCACAGATACGCAGTATTTT. It translates to CATRTGDSTDTQYF.

The rearrangement joins TRBV5-1 to TRBJ2-3; 10 nucleotides match TRBD2. The CDR3 sequence is 16 residues long. Germline trimming cut 4 bases from V and 5 bases from J; bases unmatched to any gene: 10. The germline gives CDR1 SGHRS, CDR2 YFSETQ. The CDR3, as DNA: TGCGCCAGCAGCCCGCCCAGCGGGGGGGCGGAAGATACGCAGTATTTT. Protein: CASSPPSGGAEDTQYF.

This clone occurred once. The chain joins TRBV27 to TRBJ2-2, with a weak D call TRBD2 (6 bases). V was cut by 2 bases and J by 4 bases, with 26 bases left in between. CDR3 size: 20 residues. The germline V gene has CDR1 MNHEY and CDR2 SMNVEV (reference sequence). CDR3 nucleotide sequence: TGTGCCAGCAGTTTAATTCGATCGATAATCGGGGGTGGTGGCACCGGGGAGCTGTTTTTT. It codes for CASSLIRSIIGGGGTGELFF.

This clone has more than one count but fewer than ten. This chain uses TRBV5-1 with TRBJ2-1, with TRBD1 identical over 8 bases. J gave up 5 bases and V 6 bases, and 10 bases lay outside the gene matches. This CDR3 contains 15 residues. Germline CDR1 SGHRS, CDR2 YFSETQ. CDR3 loop: CASTSSGTGHNEQFF. DNA for the CDR3: TGCGCCAGCACCTCCTCGGGGACAGGTCACAATGAGCAGTTCTTC.

This clone was observed once. The chain uses TRBV4-2 and TRBJ2-7; 9 bases align to TRBD1. With 4 bases clipped from V and 3 bases from J, the junction kept 10 bases outside the gene matches. The V gene's germline CDR1 is LGHNA and CDR2 YNFKEQ. The CDR3 has 16 amino acids. CDR3 nucleotides: TGTGCCAGCAGCCGACTGGGAGGGACAGGGTACTACGAGCAGTACTTC. Protein sequence: CASSRLGGTGYYEQYF.

The rearrangement joins TRBV7-3 to TRBJ2-1; TRBD2 matches 7 bases. The CDR3 contains 16 residues. Germline lookup yields CDR1 SGHTA and CDR2 FQGTGA. Germline trimming cut 5 bases from V and 1 base from J; bases unmatched to any gene: 8. Here the CDR3 reads CASSPEGGASYNEQFF. In nucleotides, the CDR3 is TGTGCCAGCAGCCCCGAGGGAGGGGCATCCTACAATGAGCAGTTCTTC.

The chain uses TRBV12-3 or TRBV12-4 and TRBJ1-1; no clear D gene. V dropped 7 bases and J dropped 3 bases, with 12 bases sitting between them. The CDR3 is 13 amino acids. CDR3 in amino acids: CASTRQLYTEAFF. The CDR3 bases are TGTGCCAGCACCAGGCAGTTATACACTGAAGCTTTCTTT.

This clone was seen only once. The V gene is TRBV7-2, the J gene TRBJ2-7; 7 bases are a match to TRBD1. The CDR3 has 15 residues. Germline CDR1 SGHTA, CDR2 FQGNSA. J gave up 2 bases and V 2 bases, and 6 bases lay outside the gene matches. The CDR3 nucleotides read TGTGCCAGCAGCTTACGGGGACAGCCTCCCTACGAGCAGTACTTC. Residues: CASSLRGQPPYEQYF. The full variable domain, with the rest looked up from reference TRBV7-2 and TRBJ2-7, is GAGVSQSPSNKVTEKGKDVELRCDPISGHTALYWYRQSLGQGLEFLIYFQGNSAPDKSGLPSDRFSAERTGGSVSTLTIQRTQQEDSAVYLCASSLRGQPPYEQYFGPGTRLTVT.

V gene TRBV15 combines with J gene TRBJ1-2, with TRBD1 matching over 8 bases. Losses at the gene ends were 5 bases for V and 6 bases for J; bases not matched to a gene: 5. The CDR3 contains 13 residues. Germline V CDR1 and CDR2: LNHNV, YYDKDF (reference sequence). CDR3 region: CATSAGTGNGYTF. As DNA, the CDR3 is TGTGCCACCAGCGCAGGGACAGGTAATGGCTACACCTTC. Full variable domain (missing parts from reference TRBV15 and TRBJ1-2): DAMVIQNPRYQVTQFGKPVTLSCSQTLNHNVMYWYQQKSSQAPKLLFHYYDKDFNNEADTPDNFQSRRPNTSFCFLDIRSPGLGDTAMYLCATSAGTGNGYTFGSGTRLTVV.

This clone occurred once. V gene TRBV3-1 (or the pseudogene TRBV3-2) combines with J gene TRBJ2-2; D call uncertain. Germline V lookup: CDR1 LGHDT, CDR2 YNNKEL (reference sequence). V was pared by 0 bases and J by 6 bases, with 8 bases between. This CDR3 region has 14 residues. CDR3 coding DNA: TGTGCCAGCAGCCAAGACAGTGCGGCCGGGGAGCTGTTTTTT. Encoded protein: CASSQDSAAGELFF.

The chain couples TRBV5-4 to TRBJ1-3; 8 bases fit TRBD1. The CDR3 spans 17 residues. V shed 3 bases and J 1 base; nucleotides not matched to a gene: 9. Germline V gives CDR1 SGHNT, CDR2 YYREEE (reference sequence). CDR3 in amino acids: CASSYSGGPPSGNTIYF. DNA of the CDR3: TGTGCCAGCAGCTATTCAGGGGGCCCTCCTTCTGGAAACACCATATATTTT. The variable domain in full, completed from reference TRBV5-4 and TRBJ1-3, reads ETGVTQSPTHLIKTRGQQVTLRCSSQSGHNTVSWYQQALGQGPQFIFQYYREEENGRGNFPPRFSGLQFPNYSSELNVNALELDDSALYLCASSYSGGPPSGNTIYFGEGSWLTVV.

The J gene is TRBJ1-1, the V gene TRBV10-3, with 12 bases aligning to TRBD1. Per germline, CDR1 ENHRY and CDR2 SYGVKD. The CDR3 consists of 16 residues. J lost 2 bases, V lost 6 bases, and 7 bases had no gene match. The CDR3 sequence is CAISGTGGHLNTEAFF. In nucleotides, the CDR3 is TGTGCCATCAGCGGGACAGGGGGCCATCTTAACACTGAAGCTTTCTTT.

The chain has TRBV5-1 and TRBJ2-2; 8 bases map to TRBD1. The V segment lost 7 bases and the J segment 4 bases; nucleotides outside the gene matches: 9. This CDR3 comprises 15 residues. Germline CDR1 is SGHRS and CDR2 is YFSETQ. CDR3 sequence reads: CASGGQGYLTGELFF. In DNA form, the CDR3 reads TGCGCCAGCGGCGGACAGGGTTATCTCACCGGGGAGCTGTTTTTT.

As concerns this clone: Additional DNA sequences in this sample encode the identical CDR3. The V and J genes are TRBV5-1 and TRBJ2-3; D call uncertain. The germline V gene has CDR1 SGHRS and CDR2 YFSETQ. CDR3 size: 12 residues. V lost 4 bases, J lost 0 bases, and 3 bases lay in between. The CDR3: CASSPSTDTQYF. The CDR3 DNA reads TGCGCCAGCAGCCCTAGCACAGATACGCAGTATTTT.

The chain recombines TRBV5-1 with TRBJ2-1; D possibly corresponds to TRBD2 (6 bases). Deletions cut 4 bases from V and 7 bases from J, with 15 bases between. The CDR3 extends over 14 amino acids. Germline CDR1 SGHRS, CDR2 YFSETQ. This CDR3 is CASSEGGKSNEQFF. CDR3 sequence (DNA): TGCGCCAGCAGCGAGGGCGGGAAGAGTAATGAGCAGTTCTTC.

There are a few counts of this clone. The chain recombines TRBV5-1 with TRBJ2-3; D gene unclear. CDR3 size: 14 residues. V was trimmed by 0 bases and J by 5 bases, leaving 10 bases between them. The germline CDR1 and CDR2 sequences are SGHRS and YFSETQ. In nucleotides, the CDR3 is TGCGCCAGCAGCTTGGAAGCGAACGGAGATACGCAGTATTTT. Protein sequence: CASSLEANGDTQYF.

The chain couples TRBV3-1 (or the pseudogene TRBV3-2) to TRBJ1-2, with D unclear. V lost 6 bases and J 0 bases, leaving 17 bases between the germline ends. The CDR3 extends over 16 amino acids. Germline loops: CDR1 LGHDT, CDR2 YNNKEL (reference sequence). The CDR3 loop is CASSLLAGSANYGYTF. The DNA for the CDR3 is TGTGCCAGCAGTCTCTTGGCGGGGTCGGCTAACTATGGCTACACCTTC.